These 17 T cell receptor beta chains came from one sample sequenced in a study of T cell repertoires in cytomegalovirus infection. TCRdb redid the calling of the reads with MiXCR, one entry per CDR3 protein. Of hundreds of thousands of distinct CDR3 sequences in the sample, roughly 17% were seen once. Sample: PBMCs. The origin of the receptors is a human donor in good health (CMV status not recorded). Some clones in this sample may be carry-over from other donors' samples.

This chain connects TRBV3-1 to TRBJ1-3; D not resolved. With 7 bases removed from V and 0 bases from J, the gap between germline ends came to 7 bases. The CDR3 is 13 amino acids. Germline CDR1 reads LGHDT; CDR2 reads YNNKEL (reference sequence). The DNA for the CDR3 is TGTGCCAGCAAGTCGATCTCTGGAAACACCATATATTTT. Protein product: CASKSISGNTIYF.

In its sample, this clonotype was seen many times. The CDR3 DNA reads TGTGCCAGCAGCTTAACCAGGAGAAACAATGAGCAGTTCTTC. Protein product: CASSLTRRNNEQFF. The rearrangement links TRBV7-2 to TRBJ2-1, with no clear D. The germline V and J ends were trimmed by 2 bases and 5 bases, with 10 bases remaining between them. The CDR3 is 14 residues long. Germline V gene data show CDR1 as SGHTA and CDR2 as FQGNSA. Together with reference TRBV7-2 and TRBJ2-1, the CDR3 gives the full variable domain: GAGVSQSPSNKVTEKGKDVELRCDPISGHTALYWYRQSLGQGLEFLIYFQGNSAPDKSGLPSDRFSAERTGGSVSTLTIQRTQQEDSAVYLCASSLTRRNNEQFFGPGTRLTVL.

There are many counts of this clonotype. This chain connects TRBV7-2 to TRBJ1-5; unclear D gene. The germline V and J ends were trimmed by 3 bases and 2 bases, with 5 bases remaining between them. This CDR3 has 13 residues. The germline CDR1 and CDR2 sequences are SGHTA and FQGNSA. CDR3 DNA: TGTGCCAGCAGCTTCACACGCAATCAGCCCCAGCATTTT. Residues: CASSFTRNQPQHF.

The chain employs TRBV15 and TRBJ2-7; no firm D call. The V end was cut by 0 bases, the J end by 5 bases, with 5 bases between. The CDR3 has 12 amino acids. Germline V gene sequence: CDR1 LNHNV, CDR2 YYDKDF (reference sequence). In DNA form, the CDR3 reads TGTGCCACCAGCAGAGATCGCAACGAGCAGTACTTC. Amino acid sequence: CATSRDRNEQYF.

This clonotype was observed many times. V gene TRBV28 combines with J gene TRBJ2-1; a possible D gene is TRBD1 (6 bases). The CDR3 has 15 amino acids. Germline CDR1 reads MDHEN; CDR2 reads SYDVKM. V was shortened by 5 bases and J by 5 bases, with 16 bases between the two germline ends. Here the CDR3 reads CASSRPGQSNNEQFF. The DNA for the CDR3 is TGTGCCAGCAGTCGCCCGGGACAATCGAACAATGAGCAGTTCTTC.

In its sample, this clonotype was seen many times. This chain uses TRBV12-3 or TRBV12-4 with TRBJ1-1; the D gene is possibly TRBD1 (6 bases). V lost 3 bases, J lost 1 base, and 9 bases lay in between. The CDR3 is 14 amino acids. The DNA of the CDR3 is TGTGCCAGCAGTTTGATGGGACAGAACACTGAAGCTTTCTTT. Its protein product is CASSLMGQNTEAFF.

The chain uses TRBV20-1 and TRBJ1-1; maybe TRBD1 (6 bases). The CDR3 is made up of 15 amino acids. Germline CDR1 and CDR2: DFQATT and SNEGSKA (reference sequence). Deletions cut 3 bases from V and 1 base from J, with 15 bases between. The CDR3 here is CSASPGGTWNTEAFF. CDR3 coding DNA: TGCAGTGCTAGTCCGGGGGGCACCTGGAACACTGAAGCTTTCTTT.

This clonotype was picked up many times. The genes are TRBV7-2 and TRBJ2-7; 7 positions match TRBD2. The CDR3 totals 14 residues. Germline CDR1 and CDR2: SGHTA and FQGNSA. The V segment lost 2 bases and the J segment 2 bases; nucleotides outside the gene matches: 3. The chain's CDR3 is CASSLREGPYEQYF. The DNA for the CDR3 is TGTGCCAGCAGCTTAAGGGAGGGGCCCTACGAGCAGTACTTC.

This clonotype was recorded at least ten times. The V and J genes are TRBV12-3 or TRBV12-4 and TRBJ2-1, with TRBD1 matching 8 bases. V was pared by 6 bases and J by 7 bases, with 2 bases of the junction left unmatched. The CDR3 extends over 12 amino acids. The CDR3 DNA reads TGTGCCAGCAGCGGACAGGGTAATGAGCAGTTCTTC. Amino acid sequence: CASSGQGNEQFF.

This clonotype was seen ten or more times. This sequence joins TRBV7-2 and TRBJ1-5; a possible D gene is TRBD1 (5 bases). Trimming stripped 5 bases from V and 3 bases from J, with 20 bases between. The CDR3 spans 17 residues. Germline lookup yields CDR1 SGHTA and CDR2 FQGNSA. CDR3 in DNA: TGTGCCAGCAGCCCGAAGGGCAGGGTTGGTCCCAATCAGCCCCAGCATTTT. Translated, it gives CASSPKGRVGPNQPQHF. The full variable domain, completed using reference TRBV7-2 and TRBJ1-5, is GAGVSQSPSNKVTEKGKDVELRCDPISGHTALYWYRQSLGQGLEFLIYFQGNSAPDKSGLPSDRFSAERTGGSVSTLTIQRTQQEDSAVYLCASSPKGRVGPNQPQHFGDGTRLSIL.

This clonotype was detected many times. The CDR3 loop reads CASSLRTDQPQHF. DNA for the CDR3: TGTGCCAGCAGCTTGAGGACCGATCAGCCCCAGCATTTT. The rearrangement joins TRBV7-2 to TRBJ1-5; no definite D call. Germline V gives CDR1 SGHTA, CDR2 FQGNSA. The length of the CDR3 is 13 residues. The V end was cut by 3 bases, the J end by 5 bases, with 8 bases between.

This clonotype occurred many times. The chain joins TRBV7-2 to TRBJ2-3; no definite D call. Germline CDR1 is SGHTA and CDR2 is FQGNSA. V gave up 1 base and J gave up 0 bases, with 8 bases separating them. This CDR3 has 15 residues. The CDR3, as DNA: TGTGCCAGCAGCTTAGACAGATCTAGCACAGATACGCAGTATTTT. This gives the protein CASSLDRSSTDTQYF.

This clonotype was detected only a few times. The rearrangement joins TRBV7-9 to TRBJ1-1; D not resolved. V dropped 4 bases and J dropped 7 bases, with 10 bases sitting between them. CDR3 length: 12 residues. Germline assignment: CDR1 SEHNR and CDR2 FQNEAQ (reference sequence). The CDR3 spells CASSSGGVEAFF. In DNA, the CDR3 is TGTGCCAGCAGCTCCGGCGGAGTTGAAGCTTTCTTT.

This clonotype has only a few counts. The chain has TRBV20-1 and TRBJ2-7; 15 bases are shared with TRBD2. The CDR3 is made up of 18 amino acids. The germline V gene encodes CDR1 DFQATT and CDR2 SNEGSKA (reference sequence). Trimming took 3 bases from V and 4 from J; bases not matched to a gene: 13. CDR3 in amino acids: CSARAFMGTSGGTYEQYF. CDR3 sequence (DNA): TGCAGTGCTAGGGCATTCATGGGGACTAGCGGGGGGACATACGAGCAGTACTTC.

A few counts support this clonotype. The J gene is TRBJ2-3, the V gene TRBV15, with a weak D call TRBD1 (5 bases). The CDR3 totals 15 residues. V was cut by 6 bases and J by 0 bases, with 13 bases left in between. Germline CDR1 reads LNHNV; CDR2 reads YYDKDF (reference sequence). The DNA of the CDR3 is TGTGCCACCAGTGCAAGGGGATCAAGCACAGATACGCAGTATTTT. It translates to CATSARGSSTDTQYF.

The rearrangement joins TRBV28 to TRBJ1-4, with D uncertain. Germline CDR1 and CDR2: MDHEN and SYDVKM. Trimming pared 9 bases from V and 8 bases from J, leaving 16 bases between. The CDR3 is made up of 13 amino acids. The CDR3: CASRTTMREKLFF. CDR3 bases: TGTGCCAGTCGGACGACGATGAGGGAAAAACTGTTTTTT.

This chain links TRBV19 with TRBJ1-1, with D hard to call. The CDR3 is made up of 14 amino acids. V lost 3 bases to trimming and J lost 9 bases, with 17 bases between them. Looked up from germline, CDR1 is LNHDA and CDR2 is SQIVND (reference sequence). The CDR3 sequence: CASSMIGNGRQAFF. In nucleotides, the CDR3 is TGTGCCAGTAGTATGATCGGGAACGGCCGCCAAGCTTTCTTT. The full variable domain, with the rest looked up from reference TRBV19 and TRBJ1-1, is DGGITQSPKYLFRKEGQNVTLSCEQNLNHDAMYWYRQDPGQGLRLIYYSQIVNDFQKGDIAEGYSVSREKKESFPLTVTSAQKNPTAFYLCASSMIGNGRQAFFGQGTRLTVV.